This T cell receptor (beta chain) was sequenced for a study of technical replicates of blood from a handful of donors (dated by TCRdb to about 2017). The library was obtained by the immunoSEQ multiplex PCR assay. Sourced from immuneACCESS, this table was stored by TCRdb with only in-frame sequences that have V and J called. A share of the clones is absent; for the studies checked, an unresolved V gene accounts for under half, and the remainder has no known explanation. Within this sample are about 70,000 clones, with 94% of them counted one time only. The ten most abundant clones make up 0.39% of the sample. For this clone: This clone's antigen is unknown. The record has no base qualities; no much larger clone is one base away.

Including cysteine and phenylalanine, the CDR3 has 13 amino acids. The only DNA kept is the CDR3, 39 bases in frame from the first base. Per the germline V gene, SGHTA is the CDR1 and FQGTGA is the CDR2. V was cut back by 1 base and J by 2 bases, leaving a gap of 4 bases between them. Sequenced sample: T cells isolated from PBMCs. Recombination linked TRBV7-3 to TRBJ2-3; the D gene is unclear. The TCR originated in a human donor in good health. Read as DNA, the sequence is TGTGCCAGCAGCTTAAGCGTCACAGATACGCAGTATTTT. Its product reads: CASSLSVTDTQYF.